Each of the 6 T cell receptor beta chains below was sequenced from the same sample in a study of cytomegalovirus exposure and HLA in healthy donors. Using immunoSEQ multiplex PCR, the repertoire was profiled, and TCRdb retains in-frame clones only, with some absent. The repertoire consists of about 200,000 clones, with roughly 83% occurring once and the leading ten covering around 5.4%. The sample was PBMCs. These receptors were obtained from a woman aged 18-29 years in good health and CMV-seronegative.

The V gene is TRBV27, the J gene TRBJ1-1; D remains ambiguous. CDR1 is MNHEY and CDR2 is SMNVEV in the germline V gene (reference sequence). V lost 3 bases to trimming and J lost 0 bases, with 17 bases between them. The CDR3 is 17 amino acids. The DNA of the CDR3 is TGTGCCAGCAGTTTTATCCGGAAGGGAGGAATGAACACTGAAGCTTTCTTT. Protein sequence: CASSFIRKGGMNTEAFF.

V and J are TRBV27 and TRBJ2-1; the match to TRBD2 covers 9 bases. V shed 5 bases and J 4 bases; nucleotides not matched to a gene: 12. The CDR3 totals 17 residues. CDR1 and CDR2 (germline): MNHEY, SMNVEV (reference sequence). The CDR3 is CASSPYGGLASYNEQFF. CDR3 DNA: TGTGCCAGCAGTCCGTACGGCGGACTAGCGAGTTACAATGAGCAGTTCTTC.

The chain couples TRBV27 to TRBJ2-2; D is undetermined. Germline V gives CDR1 MNHEY, CDR2 SMNVEV (reference sequence). The CDR3 totals 13 residues. V was clipped by 2 bases and J by 4 bases, with 5 bases between them. The CDR3 bases are TGTGCCAGCAGTTTAAGGACCACCGGGGAGCTGTTTTTT. Its translation is CASSLRTTGELFF.

This chain connects TRBV5-6 to TRBJ1-3, with unresolved D. Trimming took 0 bases from V and 3 from J, leaving 10 bases between them. This CDR3 region has 15 residues. Germline V gene data show CDR1 as SGHDT and CDR2 as YYEEEE. The CDR3 DNA is TGTGCCAGCAGCTTGGCCATGGCAGGTGGAAACACCATATATTTT. It specifies CASSLAMAGGNTIYF.

This clone has a handful of counts. The chain joins TRBV4-1 to TRBJ2-2; TRBD2 might be the D (7 bases). The CDR3 is 16 residues long. Germline V gives CDR1 MGHRA, CDR2 YSYEKL. The V and J ends lost 3 bases and 5 bases respectively, with 16 bases between them. CDR3 sequence (DNA): TGCGCCAGCAGCCATGGACTAGGGGGTTTTACCGGGGAGCTGTTTTTT. This translates into CASSHGLGGFTGELFF.

The rearrangement joins TRBV5-1 to TRBJ1-2; TRBD1 agrees at 9 bases. V dropped 4 bases and J dropped 4; count of bases not matched to a gene: 2. Per germline, CDR1 SGHRS and CDR2 YFSETQ. There are 13 residues in the CDR3. This CDR3 is CASSGGQGYGYTF. The CDR3 bases are TGCGCCAGCAGCGGGGGACAGGGCTATGGCTACACCTTC.